This record covers a single T cell receptor beta chain. The sort gate was single viable CD3+CD4+CD8-CD45RO+ cells for memory CD4+ T cells. As originally analysed: Out-of-frame sequences were removed, leaving 2 million or so distinct TCRbeta sequences. Repertoires were generated with immunoSEQ multiplex PCR, while TCRdb's copy carries only in-frame clones and drops some. Clonal size and the V and J genes are those of that table, whereas D and trimming came from the DNA. The table has 35,000 to 45,000 clones, around 79% seen once. This sample was taken from a study of memory CD4+ T cells and cytomegalovirus serostatus. Study in general: This sample comes from healthy Belgian adults, fewer than ten CMV seropositive, 24 seronegative.

The V end was cut by 3 bases, the J end by 8 bases, with 8 bases between. Germline V lookup: CDR1 MNHEY, CDR2 SMNVEV (reference sequence). The CDR3 sequence is 13 residues long. Sample: memory CD4+ T cells from blood. The TCR originated in an adult in good health and CMV-seronegative. This chain connects TRBV27 to TRBJ1-6, with D tentatively TRBD1 (5 bases). CDR3 protein: CASSLEGYSPLHF. CDR3 coding DNA: TGTGCCAGCAGTTTGGAGGGGTATTCACCCCTCCACTTT.